This TCR beta chain was captured by sequencing in a study of cytomegalovirus exposure and HLA in healthy donors. The primer mix had 60 Vbeta and 13 Jbeta primers. Clones were read by immunoSEQ multiplex PCR, and TCRdb kept only the in-frame ones, dropping some. The repertoire has under 150,000 clones, over 65% of them found once; the top ten carry 5.4%. General study results and limits: There were some public TCRs occurring in many donors, but most TCR sequences were rare. An analysis that came later showed most CMV-associated TCR beta chains appearing HLA-restricted. Excluded: some indistinguishable V segments such as TRBV6-2 and TRBV6-3. The study designated 150 to 200 TCR beta chains cytomegalovirus-associated.

As for this clone: Its antigen remains unknown.

Germline-derived CDR1 and CDR2 are SGHRS and YFSETQ. The V gene lost 1 base and the J gene lost 6 bases, with 11 bases spanning the gap. The CDR3 totals 14 residues. The origin of this receptor is a woman aged 30 to 39 in good health and CMV-seropositive. V and J are TRBV5-1 and TRBJ1-5; the D gene is possibly TRBD1 (6 bases). The sample was PBMCs. DNA for the CDR3: TGCGCCAGCAGCTTGATCCCAGGGGTTCAGCCCCAGCATTTT. Translating it yields CASSLIPGVQPQHF.